This entry lists 17 T cell receptor beta chains sequenced from one sample in a study of blood T cells in healthy people across ages. A J-beta primer mix and a sample-barcoded 5' primer were used in a second PCR of roughly 6 to 12 cycles. One entry per CDR3 protein results from TCRdb running MiXCR on the 5' RACE reads. The sample consists of 550,000 to 600,000 distinct CDR3 sequences, about 25% of them appearing once. Specimen: blood. Receptors originate from a woman in her seventies in good health.

The CDR3 protein is CARKGVGGSNYGYTF. The CDR3, as DNA: TGTGCCCGCAAGGGGGTAGGAGGTTCCAACTATGGCTACACCTTC. V and J are TRBV30 and TRBJ1-2; D perhaps matches TRBD1 (6 bases). Germline CDR1 reads GTSNPN; CDR2 reads SVGIG (reference sequence). There are 15 residues in the CDR3. The V and J ends lost 8 bases and 2 bases respectively, with 21 bases between them.

About this clonotype: The junction departs from germline at one end; a sequencing error may be responsible. The V and J genes are TRBV5-1 and TRBJ1-1, with a weak D call TRBD1 (6 bases). The CDR3 totals 15 residues. Germline CDR1 SGHRS, CDR2 YFSETQ. Here the CDR3 reads CASSLTGTWDTEAFF. The CDR3 bases are TGTGCCAGCAGCTTGACAGGCACCTGGGACACTGAAGCTTTCTTT.

The table lists this clonotype with a few counts. The chain links TRBV7-7 to TRBJ2-5; D possibly corresponds to TRBD2 (6 bases). The J call may be mistaken, given a closer DNA end match to TRBJ2-1. Germline V gives CDR1 SSHAT, CDR2 FNYEAQ (reference sequence). The CDR3 totals 14 residues. Here the CDR3 DNA reads TGTGCCAGCAGTGCGGCCGGGACTCCCAATGAGCAGTTCTTC. This gives the protein CASSAAGTPNEQFF.

The table lists this clonotype with a few counts. The rearrangement uses TRBV3-1 and TRBJ2-3; unclear D gene. This CDR3 spans 13 amino acids. Looked up from germline, CDR1 is LGHDT and CDR2 is YNNKEL (reference sequence). V was clipped by 1 base and J by 3 bases, with 5 bases between them. CDR3 in amino acids: CASSQALTDTQYF. The DNA for the CDR3 is TGTGCCAGCAGCCAAGCTTTAACAGATACGCAGTATTTT.

The chain recombines TRBV4-2 with TRBJ1-6; D is ambiguous. Germline assignment: CDR1 LGHNA and CDR2 YNFKEQ. This CDR3 has 14 amino acids. Trimming removed 0 bases from V and 7 bases from J, with 7 bases in between. The CDR3 DNA sequence: TGTGCCAGCAGCCAAGAAGGCCTGAATTCACCCCTCCACTTT. Protein sequence: CASSQEGLNSPLHF.

This sequence joins TRBV27 and TRBJ2-1; weak D call: TRBD2 (5 bases). Germline lookup yields CDR1 MNHEY and CDR2 SMNVEV (reference sequence). The CDR3 sequence is 14 residues long. Trimming shortened V by 3 bases and J by 5 bases, and 11 bases separated the two germline ends. CDR3 amino acids: CASSFRLADNEQFF. The CDR3 DNA reads TGTGCCAGCAGTTTTAGGCTAGCAGACAATGAGCAGTTCTTC.

This chain links TRBV7-2 with TRBJ2-7; 11 nucleotides line up with TRBD2. CDR1 is SGHTA and CDR2 is FQGNSA in the germline V gene. The V and J ends lost 1 base and 6 bases, in that order; junction bases with no gene match: 8. The CDR3 extends over 16 amino acids. The CDR3 coding sequence is TGTGCCAGCAGCTTAGAGCTAGCGGGGGGCCTTAGCGAGCAGTACTTC. Its translation: CASSLELAGGLSEQYF.

The CDR3 loop is CASTGRGITEAFF. DNA of the CDR3: TGTGCCAGCACGGGGAGAGGGATCACTGAAGCTTTCTTT. The V call is TRBV3-1, the J call TRBJ1-1, with D unresolved. CDR3 length equals 13 residues. Germline CDR1 reads LGHDT; CDR2 reads YNNKEL (reference sequence). The ends were cut back, 7 bases at V and 4 bases at J, with 13 bases in the middle.

The chain carries TRBV7-2 and TRBJ1-1, with 7 bases that match TRBD1. CDR1 and CDR2 (germline): SGHTA, FQGNSA. The junction had 9 bases not matched to a gene; V was cut back by 5 bases and J by 3 bases. The CDR3 consists of 15 residues. The CDR3 nucleotides are TGTGCCAGCAGCACATCCGGGACAGAGGACACTGAAGCTTTCTTT. This encodes CASSTSGTEDTEAFF.

This clonotype was counted a few times. The genes are TRBV20-1 and TRBJ1-4; TRBD1 matches at 8 bases. This CDR3 spans 16 amino acids. From germline, CDR1 is DFQATT and CDR2 SNEGSKA (reference sequence). The ends lost 6 bases at V and 3 bases at J; junction bases unmatched: 12. The CDR3 DNA follows: TGCAGTGCCCGCGCCCCCCTGACAGGGGCTAATGAAAAACTGTTTTTT. Amino acid sequence: CSARAPLTGANEKLFF.

The genes are TRBV29-1 and TRBJ2-7; the D gene is possibly TRBD1 (6 bases). The V and J ends lost 3 bases and 4 bases respectively, with 7 bases between them. Germline lookup yields CDR1 SQVTM and CDR2 ANQGSEA. CDR3 length equals 11 residues. This CDR3 is CSVDDRYEQYF. CDR3 coding DNA: TGCAGCGTTGATGACAGGTACGAGCAGTACTTC.

This clonotype was detected only a few times. A read error may account for a junction end that differs from germline. The rearrangement uses TRBV20-1 and TRBJ2-7, with TRBD2 identical over 13 bases. Germline V gene sequence: CDR1 DFQATT, CDR2 SNEGSKA (reference sequence). This CDR3 spans 13 amino acids. This chain's CDR3 is CSAPGTSGAVLNF. CDR3 DNA sequence: TGCAGTGCTCCCGGGACTAGCGGGGCCGTCTTGAACTTC.

There are many counts of this clonotype. V and J are TRBV29-1 and TRBJ1-1; tentatively, D is TRBD1 (5 bases). The CDR3 length is 13 residues. Germline CDR1 reads SQVTM; CDR2 reads ANQGSEA. Trimming cost V 8 bases and J 3 bases, with 16 bases left between them. In DNA form, the CDR3 reads TGCAGCATTCGGTCGGGGCGGGACACTGAAGCTTTCTTT. This codes for CSIRSGRDTEAFF.

The chain carries TRBV20-1 and TRBJ2-3; the D gene is possibly TRBD2 (6 bases). This CDR3 contains 17 residues. In germline, CDR1 is DFQATT, CDR2 SNEGSKA (reference sequence). The V end lost 2 bases, the J end lost 4 bases, and 22 bases lay between the germline ends. In nucleotides, the CDR3 is TGCAGTGCTAGACCTGATATCGGGACTTCCCTCCCAGATACGCAGTATTTT. Amino acid sequence: CSARPDIGTSLPDTQYF.

This clonotype has just a few counts. The chain is built from TRBV10-3 and TRBJ1-1, with a tentative D call TRBD1 (6 bases). Germline values: CDR1 ENHRY, CDR2 SYGVKD. There are 15 residues in the CDR3. Trimming cost V 6 bases and J 1 base, with 15 bases left between them. The CDR3 here is CAISRTGTTNTEAFF. The CDR3 DNA is TGTGCCATCAGCCGAACTGGGACAACGAACACTGAAGCTTTCTTT.

This clonotype was seen a few times. The chain combines TRBV10-3 with TRBJ1-2; D gene unclear. Germline-derived CDR1 and CDR2 are ENHRY and SYGVKD. The CDR3 is 15 residues long. Trimming took 0 bases from V and 4 from J, leaving 12 bases between them. The CDR3 loop is CAISESWGKSYGYTF. CDR3 DNA: TGTGCCATCAGTGAGTCGTGGGGAAAAAGCTATGGCTACACCTTC.

This clonotype was detected ten times or more. The chain joins TRBV7-9 to TRBJ2-1; D unresolved. Germline V CDR1 and CDR2: SEHNR, FQNEAQ (reference sequence). The CDR3 is 13 amino acids. Deletions cut 4 bases from V and 7 bases from J, with 11 bases between. CDR3 in amino acids: CASSSGPLNEQFF. The DNA of the CDR3 is TGTGCCAGCAGCTCCGGACCTCTAAATGAGCAGTTCTTC.